The subject of this entry is one T cell receptor beta chain. Its cognate antigen is unknown. RNA in amounts of about 0.5 to 1 ug was reverse transcribed with random hexamers. Coverage of TCR beta CDR3 amplification by immunoSEQ multiplex PCR extended to 54 Vbeta and 13 Jbeta. MiXCR, applied by TCRdb to the immunoSEQ multiplex PCR reads, yields one record per CDR3 protein. The sample has under 200,000 distinct CDR3 sequences, about 91% seen once. This sample stems from a study of CD8 T cells in Susac syndrome. About the research overall: Treatment at blood withdrawal was none, corticosteroids, or intravenous immunoglobulin alone in Susac syndrome patients.

CDR1 is LGHDT, CDR2 YNNKEL, per germline (reference sequence). The CDR3 has 15 residues. With 0 bases removed from V and 6 bases from J, the gap between germline ends came to 15 bases. CD8+ and CD4+ T cells from blood underwent TCR beta sequencing. General study results and limits: The study conceded that its TCR sequencing and HLA analysis involved relatively few individuals.

What was sequenced was CD4+ T cells from PBMCs. This TCR was recovered from a human donor with Susac syndrome. The rearrangement uses TRBV3-1 and TRBJ2-7; the D is unclear. CDR3 amino acids: CASSQDVAAVREQYF. For the CDR3, the DNA is TGTGCCAGCAGCCAAGATGTCGCAGCTGTACGCGAGCAGTACTTC.